These T cell receptor beta chains were read from a single sample in a study of blood T cells in healthy people across ages. TCRdb re-analysed the 5' RACE reads in MiXCR, keeping a single row per CDR3 protein. Among around 790,000 distinct CDR3 sequences listed, approximately 48% were seen once. Sequencing used blood. The receptors stem from a man between 60 and 70 years old in good health. Each CDR3 is given with its conserved first and last residue. A D gene is named only where the DNA matches it firmly. A row's size may be missing; if present it is once, few, many or a size class.

>TRBJ1-6|few|NA|TRBV18
CASSPLTANSPLHF
TGTGCCAGCTCACCCCTGACAGCTAATTCGCCCCTCCACTTT
>TRBJ2-1|NA|NA|TRBV2
CASSEFGQATYNEQFF
TGTGCCAGCAGTGAATTTGGGCAGGCTACCTACAATGAGCAGTTCTTC
>TRBJ2-3|NA|TRBD2|TRBV4-3
CASSQDLAPSGGYTQYF
TGCGCCAGCAGCCAAGATCTTGCCCCTAGCGGGGGGTATACGCAGTATTTT
>TRBJ1-6|NA|NA|TRBV3-1
CASSQEQARPLHF
TGTGCCAGCAGCCAAGAACAGGCCAGACCCCTCCACTTT
>TRBJ1-1|NA|NA|TRBV7-2
CASSLDNVVMNTEAFF
TGTGCCAGCAGCTTAGATAATGTAGTTATGAACACTGAAGCTTTCTTT
>TRBJ2-5|NA|TRBD2|TRBV20-1
CSPRSGGEQYF
TGCAGCCCAAGATCGGGGGGAGAGCAGTACTTC
>TRBJ1-6|NA|NA|TRBV27
CASSLVGDGNSPLHF
TGTGCCAGCAGTTTGGTAGGGGACGGGAATTCACCCCTCCACTTT
>TRBJ1-2|NA|NA|TRBV6-2/TRBV6-3
CASSRPLGAQSNYGYTF
TGTGCCAGCAGTCGACCTTTGGGAGCGCAGTCTAACTATGGCTACACCTTC
>TRBJ1-1|once|NA|TRBV6-5
CASSYSILPQNTEAFF
TGTGCCAGCAGTTACTCGATCCTTCCCCAGAACACTGAAGCTTTCTTT
>TRBJ2-2|NA|NA|TRBV10-3
CAISEGQGELFF
TGTGCCATCAGTGAGGGGCAGGGGGAGCTGTTTTTT
>TRBJ2-3|NA|NA|TRBV20-1
CSAGTLRNTDTQYF
TGCAGTGCGGGGACTCTCAGAAACACAGATACGCAGTATTTT
>TRBJ1-2|few|NA|TRBV5-1
CASSSGPPAGYTF
TGCGCCAGCAGCTCGGGACCACCCGCAGGCTACACCTTC
>TRBJ1-2|few|NA|TRBV6-5
CASSSRTAPNGYTF
TGTGCCAGCAGTTCCAGGACAGCCCCAAATGGCTACACCTTC
>TRBJ2-4|NA|TRBD2|TRBV7-2
CASSGSGGAAKNIQYF
TGTGCCAGCAGCGGTAGCGGGGGGGCCGCCAAAAACATTCAGTACTTC
>TRBJ1-2|few|TRBD1|TRBV4-3
CASSPEGTGTYGYTF
TGCGCCAGCAGCCCCGAGGGGACAGGGACCTATGGCTACACCTTC
>TRBJ1-1|few|NA|TRBV4-3
CASSQDRLLREAFF
TGCGCCAGCAGCCAAGATAGGCTCCTACGTGAAGCTTTCTTT
>TRBJ1-1|NA|NA|TRBV4-3
CASSQDFGNTEAFF
TGCGCCAGCAGCCAAGATTTTGGGAACACTGAAGCTTTCTTT
>TRBJ1-1|NA|NA|TRBV28
CASNRHQMGTEAFF
TGTGCCAGCAACCGGCACCAGATGGGCACTGAAGCTTTCTTT
>TRBJ1-2|NA|TRBD1|TRBV5-1
CASSLDTGAGYTF
TGCGCCAGCAGCTTGGACACAGGGGCGGGCTACACCTTC
>TRBJ1-2|NA|TRBD1|TRBV9
CASSPRDRTNYGYTF
TGTGCCAGCAGCCCTCGGGACAGGACTAACTATGGCTACACCTTC
>TRBJ2-7|NA|NA|TRBV11-2
CASSLDPTVFSEQYF
TGTGCCAGCAGCTTGGATCCGACAGTCTTCTCCGAGCAGTACTTC
>TRBJ2-5|NA|TRBD1|TRBV12-3/TRBV12-4
CASSRPGTGLPSMKTQYF
TGTGCCAGCAGCCGTCCCGGGACAGGGTTGCCAAGTATGAAGACCCAGTACTTC
>TRBJ2-3|few|TRBD1|TRBV6-6
CASSQDRDRADTQYF
TGTGCCAGCAGTCAGGACAGGGATAGGGCAGATACGCAGTATTTT
>TRBJ1-5|NA|TRBD1|TRBV7-8
CASSLLPRGTAINQPQHF
TGTGCCAGCAGCTTACTCCCTCGTGGGACAGCGATCAATCAGCCCCAGCATTTT
>TRBJ1-2|many|NA|TRBV29-1
CSGEREGYGYTF
TGCAGCGGAGAAAGGGAAGGCTATGGCTACACCTTC
>TRBJ1-4|NA|TRBD1|TRBV18
CASSPGQGHEKLFF
TGTGCCAGCTCACCGGGACAGGGACATGAAAAACTGTTTTTT
>TRBJ2-3|NA|TRBD2|TRBV5-1
CASSLARLAGGRTDTQYF
TGCGCCAGCAGCTTGGCGCGACTAGCGGGGGGACGCACAGATACGCAGTATTTT
>TRBJ2-1|NA|NA|TRBV28
CASSSPRGVYNEQFF
TGTGCCAGCAGTAGCCCGAGGGGGGTTTACAATGAGCAGTTCTTC
>TRBJ2-7|few|NA|TRBV3-1
CASSRAGGYEQYF
TGTGCCAGCAGCCGAGCCGGAGGGTACGAGCAGTACTTC
>TRBJ2-1|NA|TRBD2|TRBV29-1
CSAGTIFNEQFF
TGCAGCGCCGGGACTATTTTTAATGAGCAGTTCTTC
>TRBJ2-3|NA|NA|TRBV12-3/TRBV12-4
CASSSSLVTRAWEDTQYF
TGTGCCAGCAGTTCCTCTCTAGTAACGAGGGCGTGGGAAGATACGCAGTATTTT
>TRBJ2-5|few|NA|TRBV7-2
CASSAAGTQYF
TGTGCCAGCAGCGCCGCAGGGACCCAGTACTTC
>TRBJ2-7|few|TRBD1|TRBV4-3
CASSQWDRGYSYEQYF
TGCGCCAGCAGCCAGTGGGACAGGGGCTACTCCTACGAGCAGTACTTC
>TRBJ1-2|NA|NA|TRBV6-5
CASRLPGAGGYTF
TGTGCCAGCAGGCTGCCCGGGGCGGGTGGCTACACCTTC
>TRBJ2-3|NA|NA|TRBV7-9
CASSRPGDGQRTDTQYF
TGTGCCAGTAGCCGTCCAGGGGACGGCCAGAGAACAGATACGCAGTATTTT
>TRBJ2-7|NA|TRBD2|TRBV10-3
CAISEALGQRGRTYEQYF
TGTGCCATCAGTGAGGCCTTAGGCCAGCGGGGGCGAACCTACGAGCAGTACTTC
>TRBJ2-1|NA|TRBD2|TRBV5-5
CASSSSGLAFSYNEQFF
TGTGCCAGCAGCTCCTCCGGACTAGCGTTCTCCTACAATGAGCAGTTCTTC
>TRBJ2-1|NA|NA|TRBV2
CVSSDRGRGQYNEQFF
TGTGTCAGCAGTGATAGGGGCAGGGGTCAGTACAATGAGCAGTTCTTC
>TRBJ2-5|few|TRBD1|TRBV10-3
CAHAGQAGGAETQYF
TGTGCCCACGCTGGCCAGGCAGGGGGCGCGGAGACCCAGTACTTC
>TRBJ1-1|NA|NA|TRBV7-2
CASSYGAGNTEAFF
TGTGCCAGCAGCTACGGGGCAGGGAACACTGAAGCTTTCTTT
>TRBJ1-6|NA|NA|TRBV5-5
CASSNQGSTYNSPLHF
TGTGCCAGCAGCAACCAGGGGAGCACCTATAATTCACCCCTCCACTTT
>TRBJ1-2|NA|NA|TRBV7-2
CASSPRGQYGYTF
TGTGCCAGCAGCCCCCGCGGACAGTATGGCTACACCTTC
>TRBJ1-1|once|TRBD1|TRBV3-1
CASSQGAGTGKFGEAFF
TGTGCCAGCAGCCAAGGAGCCGGGACAGGGAAGTTTGGTGAAGCTTTCTTT
>TRBJ2-5|NA|NA|TRBV7-9
CTSNALGETQYF
TGTACCAGCAACGCCTTGGGAGAGACCCAGTACTTC
>TRBJ1-2|few|TRBD1|TRBV7-9
CASSLAGQTYGYTF
TGTGCCAGCAGCTTGGCGGGACAGACATATGGCTACACCTTC
>TRBJ2-1|NA|NA|TRBV12-3/TRBV12-4
CASSLFVGAYNEQFF
TGTGCCAGCAGTTTATTCGTAGGGGCTTACAATGAGCAGTTCTTC
>TRBJ2-3|NA|TRBD2|TRBV10-3
CAISLSGGAGSDTQYF
TGTGCCATCAGCCTCTCCGGGGGGGCGGGTTCCGATACGCAGTATTTT
>TRBJ2-4|few|TRBD1|TRBV7-2
CASSSTGSNIQYF
TGTGCCAGCAGCTCGACAGGGTCAAACATTCAGTACTTC
>TRBJ2-4|NA|NA|TRBV5-6
CASRGRGAKNIQYF
TGTGCCAGCAGGGGCAGGGGTGCCAAAAACATTCAGTACTTC
>TRBJ2-7|NA|NA|TRBV7-2
CASSPQVTSIGYEQYF
TGTGCCAGCAGCCCTCAGGTCACTAGCATCGGTTACGAGCAGTACTTC
>TRBJ2-7|NA|NA|TRBV7-2
CASSLEGGVWSYEQYF
TGTGCCAGCAGCTTAGAGGGGGGTGTCTGGTCCTACGAGCAGTACTTC
>TRBJ2-1|NA|NA|TRBV7-9
CASSLGGSNEQFF
TGTGCCAGCAGCTTGGGGGGAAGCAATGAGCAGTTCTTC
>TRBJ2-1|NA|TRBD1|TRBV27
CASRTGGFTNEQFF
TGTGCCAGCAGAACAGGGGGCTTCACCAATGAGCAGTTCTTC
>TRBJ2-7|NA|NA|TRBV18
CASSPIDRRYEQYF
TGTGCCAGCTCACCAATCGACAGACGCTACGAGCAGTACTTC
>TRBJ2-7|NA|NA|TRBV5-5
CASSLAPGPAYEQYF
TGTGCCAGCAGCTTGGCCCCGGGACCGGCCTACGAGCAGTACTTC
>TRBJ1-5|NA|NA|TRBV2
CASSARVEGNQPQHF
TGTGCCAGCAGTGCCAGGGTTGAAGGCAATCAGCCCCAGCATTTT
>TRBJ1-6|NA|NA|TRBV20-1
CSARDTGSSPLHF
TGCAGTGCTAGAGATACAGGGAGTTCACCCCTCCACTTT
>TRBJ1-2|few|NA|TRBV9
CASSPLDLHPGYTF
TGTGCCAGCAGCCCTTTGGACCTGCACCCTGGCTACACCTTC
>TRBJ2-5|NA|NA|TRBV11-1
CASSPGGLQETQYF
TGTGCCAGCAGCCCCGGTGGGCTCCAAGAGACCCAGTACTTC